Listed below are T cell receptor beta chains from one sample, sequenced in a study of immune evolution from preneoplasia to lung adenocarcinoma. TCRdb keeps only in-frame clones here, not all; method: immunoSEQ multiplex PCR. The sample records 4,000 to 5,500 clones, approximately 86% being singletons. The material sequenced was FFPE adjacent normal lung tissue. These receptors came from a donor of 70 years or more with lung adenocarcinoma. The CDR3 runs from the conserved cysteine through the conserved F or W. Each record gives: V gene, J gene, clone size, D gene, CDR3 DNA, CDR3 protein. A D gene is named only where the DNA matches it firmly. Clone size is not always given. Where it is, it says once, few, many or a class for expanded clones.

>TRBV6-1|TRBJ2-2|.|.
TGTGCCAGCAGTGAATTAAGGGGTTGGACCGGGGAGCTGTTTTTT
CASSELRGWTGELFF
>TRBV29-1|TRBJ2-3|once|TRBD2
TGCAGCGTTGGACTAGCTGTCACAGATACGCAGTATTTT
CSVGLAVTDTQYF
>TRBV28|TRBJ2-2|few|.
TGTGCCAGCAGCTACCCCGGGGGTTCCACCGGGGAGCTGTTTTTT
CASSYPGGSTGELFF
>TRBV30|TRBJ1-1|.|TRBD1
TGTGCCGGGACAGGGAGCGGGGCTGAAGCTTTCTTT
CAGTGSGAEAFF
>TRBV19|TRBJ2-3|large|.
TGTGCCAGTAGTAGGGTTCCCTCAGATACGCAGTATTTT
CASSRVPSDTQYF
>TRBV5-1|TRBJ2-1|.|.
TGCGCCAGCAGCTTCGGGGGACAGACCTACAATGAGCAGTTCTTC
CASSFGGQTYNEQFF
>TRBV19|TRBJ1-1|few|.
TGTGCCAGTAGTCCCTTGGGAGGTGAAGCTTTCTTT
CASSPLGGEAFF
>TRBV4-1|TRBJ2-3|.|TRBD2
TGCGCCAGCAGCCAAGTTCCGAGTGGGACTAGCGGGCCCACAGATACGCAGTATTTT
CASSQVPSGTSGPTDTQYF
>TRBV6-9|TRBJ1-5|.|.
TGTGCCAGCAGTTATTTGAGCAGCAATCAGCCCCAGCATTTT
CASSYLSSNQPQHF
>TRBV30|TRBJ1-1|.|TRBD1
TGTGCCTGGAACAGGGGTGGAACTGAAGCTTTCTTT
CAWNRGGTEAFF
>TRBV27|TRBJ2-1|large|.
TGTGCCAGCAGTGGGGGCGTGGCTCCCGAGCAGTTCTTC
CASSGGVAPEQFF
>TRBV15|TRBJ1-3|.|.
TGTGCCACCAGCATACAATCTGGAAACACCATATATTTT
CATSIQSGNTIYF
>TRBV7-9|TRBJ2-7|.|.
TGTGCCAGCAGCTTGGGGACTTTTACCTACGAGCAGTACTTC
CASSLGTFTYEQYF
>TRBV30|TRBJ2-5|.|.
TGTGCCTGGAGTGTGGCGGACCAAGAGACCCAGTACTTC
CAWSVADQETQYF
>TRBV28|TRBJ1-3|.|.
TGTGCCAGCAGTTGGCCCGACCTGAGGGGAGGCTCTGGAAACACCATATATTTT
CASSWPDLRGGSGNTIYF
>TRBV19|TRBJ1-5|.|TRBD1
TGTGCCAGTAGCGCCCAGGGGGCAAATCAGCCCCAGCATTTT
CASSAQGANQPQHF